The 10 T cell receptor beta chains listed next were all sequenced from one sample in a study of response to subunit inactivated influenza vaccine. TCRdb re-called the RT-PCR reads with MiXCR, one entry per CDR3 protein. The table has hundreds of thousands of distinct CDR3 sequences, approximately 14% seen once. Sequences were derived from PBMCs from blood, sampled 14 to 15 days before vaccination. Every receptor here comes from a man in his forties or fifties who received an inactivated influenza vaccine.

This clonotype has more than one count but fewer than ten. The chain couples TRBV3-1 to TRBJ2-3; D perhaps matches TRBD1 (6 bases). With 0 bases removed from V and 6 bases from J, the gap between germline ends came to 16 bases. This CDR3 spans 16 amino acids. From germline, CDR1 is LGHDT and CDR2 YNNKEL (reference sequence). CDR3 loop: CASSQETGFFEDTQYF. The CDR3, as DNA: TGTGCCAGCAGCCAAGAGACAGGCTTCTTCGAGGATACGCAGTATTTT.

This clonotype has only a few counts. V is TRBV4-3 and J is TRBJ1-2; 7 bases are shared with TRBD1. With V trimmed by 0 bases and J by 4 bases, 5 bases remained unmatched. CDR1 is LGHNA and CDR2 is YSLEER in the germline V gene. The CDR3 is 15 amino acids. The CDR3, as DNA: TGCGCCAGCAGCCAAGAGGACAGGACGGGCTATGGCTACACCTTC. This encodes CASSQEDRTGYGYTF.

This chain's CDR3 is CSARKGQAKETQYF. The CDR3 DNA sequence: TGCAGTGCTAGAAAGGGACAAGCCAAAGAGACCCAGTACTTC. The genes are TRBV20-1 and TRBJ2-5, with a tentative D call TRBD1 (6 bases). CDR1 DFQATT and CDR2 SNEGSKA come from the germline V gene (reference sequence). V shed 2 bases and J shed 3 bases, with 13 bases lying between them. This CDR3 contains 14 residues.

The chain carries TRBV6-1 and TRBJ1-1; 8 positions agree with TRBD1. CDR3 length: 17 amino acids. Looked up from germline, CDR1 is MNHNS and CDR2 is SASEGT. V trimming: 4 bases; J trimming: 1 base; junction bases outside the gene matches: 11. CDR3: CASSGPGRGRGNTEAFF. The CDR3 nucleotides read TGTGCCAGCAGTGGACCGGGCAGGGGGCGCGGGAACACTGAAGCTTTCTTT.

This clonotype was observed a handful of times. DNA for the CDR3: TGCAGTGCTAGATATGACAGGGGTCTCTCCTACGAGCAGTACTTC. Protein product: CSARYDRGLSYEQYF. The chain carries TRBV20-1 and TRBJ2-7; TRBD1 matches at 8 bases. Looked up from germline, CDR1 is DFQATT and CDR2 is SNEGSKA (reference sequence). There are 15 residues in the CDR3. V shed 2 bases, J shed 0 bases, and the junction held 6 bases outside the gene matches.

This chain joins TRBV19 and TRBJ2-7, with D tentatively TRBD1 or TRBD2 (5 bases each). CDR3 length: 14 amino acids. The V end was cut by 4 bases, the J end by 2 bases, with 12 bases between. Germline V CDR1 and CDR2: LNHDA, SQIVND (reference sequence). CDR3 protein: CASSTRDGTYEQYF. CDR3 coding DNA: TGTGCCAGTAGTACCAGGGACGGAACCTACGAGCAGTACTTC.

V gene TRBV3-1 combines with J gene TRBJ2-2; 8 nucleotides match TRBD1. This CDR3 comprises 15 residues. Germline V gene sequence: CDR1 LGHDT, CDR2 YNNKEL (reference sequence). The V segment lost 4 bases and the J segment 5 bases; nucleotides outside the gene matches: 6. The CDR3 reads CASSRQGAGTGELFF. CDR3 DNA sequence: TGTGCCAGCAGCCGTCAGGGGGCTGGGACCGGGGAGCTGTTTTTT.

CDR3 sequence reads: CASSIGDRSNQPQHF. CDR3 sequence (DNA): TGTGCCAGTAGTATCGGCGACAGGTCCAATCAGCCCCAGCATTTT. V is TRBV19 and J is TRBJ1-5, with D tentatively TRBD1 (6 bases). The CDR3 consists of 15 residues. From germline, CDR1 is LNHDA and CDR2 SQIVND (reference sequence). V was shortened by 3 bases and J by 3 bases, with 12 bases between the two germline ends.

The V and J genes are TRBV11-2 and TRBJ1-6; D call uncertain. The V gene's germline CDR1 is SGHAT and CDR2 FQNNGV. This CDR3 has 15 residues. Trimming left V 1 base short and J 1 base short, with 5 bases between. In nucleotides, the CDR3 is TGTGCCAGCAGCTTAGGACTATCCTATAATTCACCCCTCCACTTT. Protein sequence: CASSLGLSYNSPLHF.

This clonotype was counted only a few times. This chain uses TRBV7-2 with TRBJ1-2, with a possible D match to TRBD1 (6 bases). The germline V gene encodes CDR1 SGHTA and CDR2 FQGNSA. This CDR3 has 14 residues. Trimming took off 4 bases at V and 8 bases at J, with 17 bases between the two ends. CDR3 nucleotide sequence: TGTGCCAGCAGCTCACGAGGGGGATTAAACGGCTACACCTTC. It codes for CASSSRGGLNGYTF.